This record covers a single T cell receptor (beta chain). No antigen is known for it. This entry comes from a study of blood T cells in healthy people across ages. Study observations and caveats: Roughly linear declines in TCR beta diversity per million T cells occurred with age.

A second PCR of 7 to 11 cycles used a sample-barcoded 5' primer and a J-beta primer mix. A template-switch adaptor with 12 random nucleotides tagged each cDNA molecule. TCRdb recomputed calls from the 5' RACE reads with MiXCR, one row per CDR3 protein. The table shows roughly 1.4 million distinct CDR3 sequences, with 59% occurring only once. Specimen: blood. This TCR came from a young man in good health.

CDR3 protein: CSVAAGQRGETQYF. CDR3 sequence (DNA): TGCAGCGTCGCTGCTGGACAGAGAGGAGAGACCCAGTACTTC. The genes are TRBV29-1 and TRBJ2-4; TRBD1 might be the D (6 bases). The DNA end is a closer match to TRBJ2-5, so the J assignment may be wrong. The CDR3 is 14 amino acids. The germline gives CDR1 SQVTM, CDR2 ANQGSEA.